These 10 T cell receptor beta chains were all obtained from the same sample, sequenced in a study of OX40 agonist ivuxolimab in advanced cancers. Libraries were made using the immunoSEQ multiplex PCR assay. TCRdb limited this immuneACCESS table to in-frame rearrangements with V and J called. A share of clones is missing; checked studies link under half to unresolved V genes, and the rest is unexplained. Present in this sample are about 67,000 clones, around 86% of which were seen just once. 3.5% to 4.5% of the sample is held by the ten biggest clonotypes. The starting material was CD4+ or CD8+ T cells sorted from blood, obtained in a trial of the OX40 agonist ivuxolimab. The receptors shown here come from an adult with an advanced solid tumor such as melanoma, head and neck, liver or kidney cancer.

The chain employs TRBV27 and TRBJ1-5, with D uncertain. Per germline, CDR1 MNHEY and CDR2 SMNVEV (reference sequence). The CDR3 has 12 amino acids. V lost 3 bases and J 10 bases, leaving 10 bases between the germline ends. The CDR3 reads CASSFRQGPQHF. In DNA form, the CDR3 reads TGTGCCAGCAGTTTCCGCCAAGGCCCCCAGCATTTT.

Only a few counts were recorded for this clone. The CDR3 loop is CASSPKVGTEAFF. In DNA, the CDR3 is TGTGCCAGTAGTCCTAAGGTAGGCACTGAAGCTTTCTTT. The chain is built from TRBV19 and TRBJ1-1; D is unclear. Trimming removed 5 bases from V and 4 bases from J, with 11 bases in between. This CDR3 spans 13 amino acids. CDR1 LNHDA and CDR2 SQIVND come from the germline V gene (reference sequence).

The rearrangement uses TRBV27 and TRBJ2-7; 10 bases match TRBD1. The ends lost 5 bases at V and 5 bases at J; junction bases unmatched: 15. CDR3 length: 17 residues. CDR1 is MNHEY and CDR2 is SMNVEV in the germline V gene (reference sequence). The CDR3 region has the DNA TGTGCCAGCAGTCCCCAGCAGCTGACAGGGGGCGGCAACGAGCAGTACTTC. The encoded protein is CASSPQQLTGGGNEQYF.

The V and J genes are TRBV6-6 and TRBJ2-6; D is undetermined. Germline V lookup: CDR1 MNHNY, CDR2 SVGAGI (reference sequence). The CDR3 consists of 15 residues. The ends were cut back, 7 bases at V and 1 base at J, with 11 bases in the middle. This CDR3 reads CASTDGRSGANVLTF. CDR3 DNA: TGTGCCAGCACCGACGGCCGATCTGGGGCCAACGTCCTGACTTTC.

The V gene is TRBV6-1, the J gene TRBJ1-5; unclear D gene. The CDR3 covers 15 residues. The V gene lost 1 base and the J gene lost 2 bases, with 9 bases spanning the gap. Germline lookup yields CDR1 MNHNS and CDR2 SASEGT. CDR3: CASSEEGPGNQPQHF. In DNA form, the CDR3 reads TGTGCCAGCAGTGAAGAGGGCCCCGGCAATCAGCCCCAGCATTTT.

The chain links TRBV4-2 to TRBJ1-2; tentatively, D is TRBD1 (5 bases). The CDR3 is 15 amino acids. Germline loops: CDR1 LGHNA, CDR2 YNFKEQ. Trimming left V 2 bases short and J 7 bases short, with 17 bases between. The CDR3 DNA is TGTGCCAGCAGCCAACAGGGTTCGGCTTCTAGTGGCTACACCTTC. This encodes CASSQQGSASSGYTF.

The rearrangement uses TRBV7-2 and TRBJ1-3; D unclear. The germline CDR1 and CDR2 sequences are SGHTA and FQGNSA. Trimming left V 1 base short and J 0 bases short, with 10 bases between. The CDR3 loop spans 16 amino acids. CDR3 region: CASSLVPAHSGNTIYF. Written as DNA, the CDR3 is TGTGCCAGCAGCTTAGTCCCAGCCCACTCTGGAAACACCATATATTTT.

The chain has TRBV5-1 and TRBJ2-3, with 7 bases lining up with TRBD1. The V and J ends lost 2 bases and 5 bases, in that order; junction bases with no gene match: 5. The germline V gene encodes CDR1 SGHRS and CDR2 YFSETQ. This CDR3 spans 14 amino acids. CDR3 coding DNA: TGCGCCAGCAGCTTAGAGGGGGCGGAAGATACGCAGTATTTT. This translates into CASSLEGAEDTQYF.

The J gene is TRBJ1-5, the V gene TRBV9, with D unresolved. The germline V gene encodes CDR1 SGDLS and CDR2 YYNGEE. The CDR3 totals 14 residues. V lost 0 bases, J lost 0 bases, and 4 bases lay in between. The DNA for the CDR3 is TGTGCCAGCAGCGTAGACCATAGCAATCAGCCCCAGCATTTT. Residues: CASSVDHSNQPQHF.

V and J are TRBV6-4 and TRBJ1-4; a weak D match, TRBD1 (5 bases). This CDR3 comprises 13 residues. Germline-derived CDR1 and CDR2 are MRHNA and SNTAGT. The V end lost 8 bases, the J end lost 6 bases, and 13 bases lay between the germline ends. The CDR3 DNA reads TGTGCCAGCCCGGGGATCAGGGATGAAAAACTGTTTTTT. Protein sequence: CASPGIRDEKLFF.